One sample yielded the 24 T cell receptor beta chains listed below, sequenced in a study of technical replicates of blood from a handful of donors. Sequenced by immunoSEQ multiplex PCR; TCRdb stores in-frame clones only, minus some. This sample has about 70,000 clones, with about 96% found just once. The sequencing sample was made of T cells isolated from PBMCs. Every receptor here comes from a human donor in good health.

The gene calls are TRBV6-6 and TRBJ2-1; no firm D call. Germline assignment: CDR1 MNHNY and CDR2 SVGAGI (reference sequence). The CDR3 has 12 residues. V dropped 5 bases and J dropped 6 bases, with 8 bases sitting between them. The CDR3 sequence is CASSPYSNEQFF. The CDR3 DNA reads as TGTGCCAGCAGTCCTTACAGCAATGAGCAGTTCTTC.

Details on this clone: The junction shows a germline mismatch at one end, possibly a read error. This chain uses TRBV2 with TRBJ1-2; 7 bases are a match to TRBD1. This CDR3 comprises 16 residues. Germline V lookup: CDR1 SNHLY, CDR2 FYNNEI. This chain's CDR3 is CASSEALLLRGGGADF. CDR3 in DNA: TGTGCCAGCAGTGAAGCGCTTCTCCTCCGAGGGGGCGGCGCGGACTTC.

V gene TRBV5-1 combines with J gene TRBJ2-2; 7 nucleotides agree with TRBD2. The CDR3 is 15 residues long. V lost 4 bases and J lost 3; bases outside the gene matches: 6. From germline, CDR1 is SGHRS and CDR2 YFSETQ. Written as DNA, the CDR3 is TGCGCCAGCAGCAGGACCAGCGGGGACACCGGGGAGCTGTTTTTT. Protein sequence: CASSRTSGDTGELFF.

CDR3 coding DNA: TGTGCCAGCAGTGGACAGTACCTAGCGGGAGAGACTCCACCCTACGAGCAGTACTTC. Translating gives CASSGQYLAGETPPYEQYF. The rearrangement uses TRBV6-1 and TRBJ2-7; TRBD2 aligns across 10 bases. CDR1 MNHNS and CDR2 SASEGT come from the germline V gene. Unmatched junction bases numbered 17, after V lost 4 bases and J lost 2 bases. This CDR3 is 19 amino acids long.

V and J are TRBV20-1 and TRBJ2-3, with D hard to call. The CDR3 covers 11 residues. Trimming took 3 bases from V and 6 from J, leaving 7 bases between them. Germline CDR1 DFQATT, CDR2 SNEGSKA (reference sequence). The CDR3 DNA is TGCAGTGCTAGGAGCCACGATACGCAGTATTTT. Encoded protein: CSARSHDTQYF.

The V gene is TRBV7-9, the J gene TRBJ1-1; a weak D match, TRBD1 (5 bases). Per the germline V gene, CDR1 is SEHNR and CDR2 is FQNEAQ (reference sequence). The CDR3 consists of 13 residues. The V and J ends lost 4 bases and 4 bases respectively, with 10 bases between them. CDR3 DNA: TGTGCCAGCAGCTCCCGCGGGGGCACTGAAGCTTTCTTT. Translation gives CASSSRGGTEAFF.

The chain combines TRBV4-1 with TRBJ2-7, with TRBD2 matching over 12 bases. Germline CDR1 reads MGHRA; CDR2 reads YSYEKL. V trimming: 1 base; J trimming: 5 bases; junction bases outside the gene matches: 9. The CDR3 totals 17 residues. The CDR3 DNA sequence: TGCGCCAGCAGCCAAGTTCCAACATCTAGCGGGAGGGACGAGCAGTACTTC. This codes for CASSQVPTSSGRDEQYF.

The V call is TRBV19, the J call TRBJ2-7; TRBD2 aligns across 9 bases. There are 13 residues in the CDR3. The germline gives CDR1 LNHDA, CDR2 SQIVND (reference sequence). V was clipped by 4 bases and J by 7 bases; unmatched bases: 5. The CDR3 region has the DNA TGTGCCAGTAGTAGCGGGAGGGCCCGGGAGCAGTACTTC. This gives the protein CASSSGRAREQYF.

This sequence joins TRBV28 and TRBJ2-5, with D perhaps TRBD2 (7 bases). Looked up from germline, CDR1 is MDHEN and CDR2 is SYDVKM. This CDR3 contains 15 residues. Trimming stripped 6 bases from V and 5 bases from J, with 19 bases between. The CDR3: CASSPRGEGDETQYF. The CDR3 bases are TGTGCCAGCAGCCCGAGGGGGGAGGGGGATGAGACCCAGTACTTC. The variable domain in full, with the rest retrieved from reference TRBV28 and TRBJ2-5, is DVKVTQSSRYLVKRTGEKVFLECVQDMDHENMFWYRQDPGLGLRLIYFSYDVKMKEKGDIPEGYSVSREKKERFSLILESASTNQTSMYLCASSPRGEGDETQYFGPGTRLLVL.

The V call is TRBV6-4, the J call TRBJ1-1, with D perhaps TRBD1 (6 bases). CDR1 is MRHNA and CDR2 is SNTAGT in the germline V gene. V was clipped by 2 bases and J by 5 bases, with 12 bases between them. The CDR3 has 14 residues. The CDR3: CASSDTIRGTEAFF. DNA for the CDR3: TGTGCCAGCAGTGACACCATAAGGGGGACTGAAGCTTTCTTT.

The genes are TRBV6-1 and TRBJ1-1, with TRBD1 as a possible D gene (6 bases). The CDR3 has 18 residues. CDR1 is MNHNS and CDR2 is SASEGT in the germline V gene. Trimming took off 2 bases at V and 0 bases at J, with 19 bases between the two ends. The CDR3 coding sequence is TGTGCCAGCAGTGAAAAGGGGGGGCGGGTCTTTCTGAACACTGAAGCTTTCTTT. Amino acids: CASSEKGGRVFLNTEAFF.

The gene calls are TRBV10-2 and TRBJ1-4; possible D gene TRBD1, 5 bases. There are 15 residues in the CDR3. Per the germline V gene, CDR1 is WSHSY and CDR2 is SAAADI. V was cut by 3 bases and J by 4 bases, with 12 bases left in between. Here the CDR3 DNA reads TGCGCCAGCAGTGAAAGAGACAGCCTTAATGAAAAACTGTTTTTT. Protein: CASSERDSLNEKLFF.

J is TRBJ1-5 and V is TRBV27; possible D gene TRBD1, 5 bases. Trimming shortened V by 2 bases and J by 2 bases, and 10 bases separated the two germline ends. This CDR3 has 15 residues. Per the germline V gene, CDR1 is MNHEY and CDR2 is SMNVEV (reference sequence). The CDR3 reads CASSLGAAGNQPQHF. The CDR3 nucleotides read TGTGCCAGCAGTTTAGGGGCGGCAGGCAATCAGCCCCAGCATTTT.

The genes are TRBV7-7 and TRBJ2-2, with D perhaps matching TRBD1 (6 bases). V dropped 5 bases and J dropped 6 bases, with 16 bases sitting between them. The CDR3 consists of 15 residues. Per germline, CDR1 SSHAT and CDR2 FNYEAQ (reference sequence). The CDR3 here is CASSKQTGYPGELFF. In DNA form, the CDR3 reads TGTGCCAGCAGCAAACAAACAGGGTATCCCGGGGAGCTGTTTTTT.

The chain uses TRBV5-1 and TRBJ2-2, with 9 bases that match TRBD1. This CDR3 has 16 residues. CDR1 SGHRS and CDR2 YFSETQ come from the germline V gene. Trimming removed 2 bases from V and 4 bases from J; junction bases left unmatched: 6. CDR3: CASSFPDRGSTGELFF. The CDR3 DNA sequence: TGCGCCAGCAGCTTCCCTGACAGGGGGAGCACCGGGGAGCTGTTTTTT. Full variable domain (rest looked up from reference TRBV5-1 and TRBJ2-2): KAGVTQTPRYLIKTRGQQVTLSCSPISGHRSVSWYQQTPGQGLQFLFEYFSETQRNKGNFPGRFSGRQFSNSRSEMNVSTLELGDSALYLCASSFPDRGSTGELFFGEGSRLTVL.

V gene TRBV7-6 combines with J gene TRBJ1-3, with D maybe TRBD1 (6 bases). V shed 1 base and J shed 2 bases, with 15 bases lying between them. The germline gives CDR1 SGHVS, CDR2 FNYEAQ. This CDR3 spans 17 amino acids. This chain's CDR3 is CASSLGIGGGTGNTIYF. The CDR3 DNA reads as TGTGCCAGCAGCTTAGGGATAGGCGGGGGCACTGGAAACACCATATATTTT.

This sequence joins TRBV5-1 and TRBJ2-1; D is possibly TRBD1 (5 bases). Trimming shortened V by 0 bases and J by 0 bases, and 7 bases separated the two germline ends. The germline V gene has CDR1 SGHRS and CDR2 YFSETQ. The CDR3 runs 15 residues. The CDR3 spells CASSLGQSSYNEQFF. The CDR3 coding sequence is TGCGCCAGCAGCTTGGGACAGAGCTCCTACAATGAGCAGTTCTTC.

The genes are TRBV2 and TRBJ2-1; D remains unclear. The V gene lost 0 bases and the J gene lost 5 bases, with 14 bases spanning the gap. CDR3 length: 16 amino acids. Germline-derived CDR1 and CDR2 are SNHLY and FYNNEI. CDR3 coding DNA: TGTGCCAGCAGTGAAGCGCTTATTAGACTCCACAATGAGCAGTTCTTC. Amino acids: CASSEALIRLHNEQFF.

This CDR3 reads CASSLGQAGEAFF. CDR3 in DNA: TGCGCCAGCAGCTTGGGGCAGGCTGGGGAAGCTTTCTTT. The chain combines TRBV5-1 with TRBJ1-1; D uncertain. Between the trimmed V and J ends, which lost 0 bases and 8 bases, there was a span of 11 bases. CDR1 is SGHRS, CDR2 YFSETQ, per germline. The CDR3 length is 13 residues.

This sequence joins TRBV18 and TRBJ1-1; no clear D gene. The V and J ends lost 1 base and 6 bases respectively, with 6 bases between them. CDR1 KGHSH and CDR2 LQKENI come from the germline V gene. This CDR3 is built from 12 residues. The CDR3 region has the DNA TGTGCCAGCTCACCACAGCCGGCTGAAGCTTTCTTT. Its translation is CASSPQPAEAFF.

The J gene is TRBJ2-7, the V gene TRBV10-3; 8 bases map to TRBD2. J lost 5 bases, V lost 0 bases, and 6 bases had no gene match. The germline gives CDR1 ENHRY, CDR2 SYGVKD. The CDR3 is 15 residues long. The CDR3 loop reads CAISESRLAGDEQYF. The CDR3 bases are TGTGCCATCAGTGAGTCGCGGCTAGCGGGTGACGAGCAGTACTTC.

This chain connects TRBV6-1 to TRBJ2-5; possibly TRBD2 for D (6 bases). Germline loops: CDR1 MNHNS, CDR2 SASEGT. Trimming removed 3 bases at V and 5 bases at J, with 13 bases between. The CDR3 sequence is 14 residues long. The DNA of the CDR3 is TGTGCCAGCAGTGAGGGAGGAGCAGGCGAGACCCAGTACTTC. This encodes CASSEGGAGETQYF.

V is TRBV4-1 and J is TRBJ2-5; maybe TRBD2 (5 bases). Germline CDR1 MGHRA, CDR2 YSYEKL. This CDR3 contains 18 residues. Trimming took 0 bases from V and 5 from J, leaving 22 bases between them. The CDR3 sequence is CASSQDLNGPTRGETQYF. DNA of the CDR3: TGCGCCAGCAGCCAAGATCTAAACGGGCCTACCCGAGGGGAGACCCAGTACTTC.

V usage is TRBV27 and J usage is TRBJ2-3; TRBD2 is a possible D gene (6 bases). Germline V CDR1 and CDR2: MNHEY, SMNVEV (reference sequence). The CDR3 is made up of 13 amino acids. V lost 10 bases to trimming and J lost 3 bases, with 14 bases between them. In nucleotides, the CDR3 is TGTGCCACGACCGGGGGTGGTACAGATACGCAGTATTTT. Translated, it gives CATTGGGTDTQYF.